This T cell receptor beta chain was observed in a study of shared clonotypes between healthy human individuals. Whole-study findings and limits: In having few donors, the study represented limited genetic and exposure-history diversity. Generally, naive subsets (rather than memory subsets) showed larger estimated richness.

V was shortened by 2 bases and J by 3 bases, with 22 bases between the two germline ends. This CDR3 contains 18 residues. The germline V gene encodes CDR1 ENHRY and CDR2 SYGVKD. Sequencing used immunoSEQ multiplex PCR; TCRdb keeps in-frame clones, though not all of them. The sample records around 2.5 million clones, under 95% being singletons. CD4+ cells were split into CD45RA+ naive and CD45RA-negative memory subsets. This clone was seen just once. No antigen is known for it. Source material: naive CD4+ T cells from PBMCs. The subset is: CD45RA+ positively selected. The receptor was derived from a young man in good health. Some clones in this sample may be carry-over from other donors' samples. J is TRBJ2-5 and V is TRBV10-3, with D possibly matching TRBD2 (6 bases). CDR3: CAISEPQLRLRGKETQYF. Written as DNA, the CDR3 is TGTGCCATCAGTGAGCCCCAGCTCCGCCTGCGGGGAAAAGAGACCCAGTACTTC.